This T cell receptor beta chain was sequenced during a study of graft-versus-host responses after intestinal transplantation. The CDR3 extends over 13 amino acids. With 2 bases removed from V and 4 bases from J, the gap between germline ends came to 6 bases. The germline CDR1 and CDR2 sequences are MNHNS and SASEGT. About this clone itself: Its antigen is as yet unknown.

The assay was immunoSEQ multiplex PCR, and TCRdb's table has in-frame clones only and misses some. The repertoire holds roughly 51,000 clones, with roughly nine tenths as singletons. The rearrangement uses TRBV6-1 and TRBJ1-5; D unresolved. The sample was unstimulated CD4+ T cells sorted from spleen or lymph node cells, taken before transplant. The sequence was obtained from a human donor who was the organ donor for an intestinal transplant. CDR3: CASSELRNQPQHF. The CDR3 DNA is TGTGCCAGCAGTGAACTACGGAATCAGCCCCAGCATTTT.